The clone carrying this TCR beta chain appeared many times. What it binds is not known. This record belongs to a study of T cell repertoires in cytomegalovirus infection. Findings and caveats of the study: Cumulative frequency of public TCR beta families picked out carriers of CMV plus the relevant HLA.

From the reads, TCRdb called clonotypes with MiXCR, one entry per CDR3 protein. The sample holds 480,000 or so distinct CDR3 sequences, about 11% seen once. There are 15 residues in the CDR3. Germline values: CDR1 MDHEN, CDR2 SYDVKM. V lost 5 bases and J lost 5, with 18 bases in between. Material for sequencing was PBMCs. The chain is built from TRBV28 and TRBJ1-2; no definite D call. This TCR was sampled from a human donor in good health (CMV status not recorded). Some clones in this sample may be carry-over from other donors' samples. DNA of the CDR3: TGTGCCAGCAGTCCCCCCCGTAGGATTCGGTATGGCTACACCTTC. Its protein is CASSPPRRIRYGYTF.